These T cell receptor beta chains were read from a single sample in a study of cytomegalovirus exposure and HLA in healthy donors. The assay was immunoSEQ multiplex PCR, and TCRdb's table has in-frame clones only and misses some. The sample records 110,000 or so clones, approximately 90% being singletons. Sequenced: PBMCs. All receptors come from a woman in her late teens or twenties in good health and CMV-seropositive. The CDR3 runs from the conserved cysteine through the conserved F or W. Each record gives: J gene, V gene, D gene, clone size, CDR3 protein, CDR3 DNA. A D gene is named only where the DNA matches it firmly. The listing skips clone size in some rows; elsewhere it reads once, few, many or a size class.

j_call: TRBJ2-5; v_call: TRBV2; d_call: TRBD2; clone_size: .; cdr3_aa: CASGAGIQETQYF; cdr3_nt: TGTGCCAGCGGAGCGGGGATCCAAGAGACCCAGTACTTC
j_call: TRBJ1-1; v_call: TRBV12-5; d_call: .; clone_size: .; cdr3_aa: CASGTQTPQPGMNTEAFF; cdr3_nt: TGTGCTAGTGGCACCCAAACACCTCAACCGGGAATGAACACTGAAGCTTTCTTT
j_call: TRBJ2-1; v_call: TRBV5-8; d_call: TRBD2; clone_size: .; cdr3_aa: CASSLGTAGANEQFF; cdr3_nt: TGTGCCAGCAGCTTAGGCACAGCGGGAGCCAATGAGCAGTTCTTC
j_call: TRBJ2-6; v_call: TRBV2; d_call: .; clone_size: .; cdr3_aa: CASSVAGGANVLTF; cdr3_nt: TGTGCCAGCAGTGTGGCCGGGGGGGCCAACGTCCTGACTTTC
j_call: TRBJ1-1; v_call: TRBV6-5; d_call: .; clone_size: .; cdr3_aa: CASSYAAGANTEAFF; cdr3_nt: TGTGCCAGCAGTTACGCGGCAGGGGCGAACACTGAAGCTTTCTTT
j_call: TRBJ1-2; v_call: TRBV28; d_call: .; clone_size: few; cdr3_aa: CASRRDIPSYGYTF; cdr3_nt: TGTGCCAGCAGGAGGGACATCCCTAGCTATGGCTACACCTTC
j_call: TRBJ2-2; v_call: TRBV14; d_call: .; clone_size: .; cdr3_aa: CASSLSGVNTGELFF; cdr3_nt: TGTGCCAGCAGCCTATCGGGTGTGAACACCGGGGAGCTGTTTTTT
j_call: TRBJ1-3; v_call: TRBV9; d_call: .; clone_size: .; cdr3_aa: CASSVYRYTIYF; cdr3_nt: TGTGCCAGCAGCGTATACAGATACACCATATATTTT
j_call: TRBJ2-5; v_call: TRBV18; d_call: TRBD1; clone_size: .; cdr3_aa: CASSPGTGQETQYF; cdr3_nt: TGTGCCAGCTCACCAGGGACAGGGCAAGAGACCCAGTACTTC
j_call: TRBJ1-1; v_call: TRBV4-1; d_call: .; clone_size: once; cdr3_aa: CASSQPRRGPGAFF; cdr3_nt: TGCGCCAGCAGCCAACCGCGGAGGGGTCCGGGAGCTTTCTTT
j_call: TRBJ2-7; v_call: TRBV5-1; d_call: .; clone_size: .; cdr3_aa: CASSPDSYEQYF; cdr3_nt: TGCGCCAGCAGCCCAGACTCATACGAGCAGTACTTC
j_call: TRBJ2-7; v_call: TRBV28; d_call: TRBD2; clone_size: .; cdr3_aa: CASSLPSGGYEQYF; cdr3_nt: TGTGCCAGCAGTTTACCGAGCGGGGGCTACGAGCAGTACTTC
j_call: TRBJ2-7; v_call: TRBV14; d_call: .; clone_size: .; cdr3_aa: CASSLTTVSYEQYF; cdr3_nt: TGTGCCAGCAGCCTAACAACAGTCTCCTACGAGCAGTACTTC
j_call: TRBJ1-2; v_call: TRBV29-1; d_call: TRBD1; clone_size: .; cdr3_aa: CSARKVDRGQDGYTF; cdr3_nt: TGCAGCGCCAGAAAGGTGGACAGGGGGCAGGATGGCTACACCTTC
j_call: TRBJ1-5; v_call: TRBV7-7; d_call: .; clone_size: .; cdr3_aa: CASSLMAGWPQHF; cdr3_nt: TGTGCCAGCAGCTTAATGGCAGGGTGGCCCCAGCATTTT
j_call: TRBJ1-5; v_call: TRBV29-1; d_call: .; clone_size: .; cdr3_aa: CSAMEGKGQPQHF; cdr3_nt: TGCAGCGCCATGGAGGGTAAGGGTCAGCCCCAGCATTTT
j_call: TRBJ2-1; v_call: TRBV7-9; d_call: TRBD2; clone_size: .; cdr3_aa: CASSLTSGSSDEQFF; cdr3_nt: TGTGCCAGCAGCTTGACTAGCGGGAGTAGTGATGAGCAGTTCTTC
j_call: TRBJ2-3; v_call: TRBV28; d_call: TRBD2; clone_size: .; cdr3_aa: CASSLSRVASGRSTTDTQYF; cdr3_nt: TGTGCCAGCAGTTTGAGTAGGGTGGCTAGCGGGAGAAGTACCACAGATACGCAGTATTTT
j_call: TRBJ1-2; v_call: TRBV6-1; d_call: .; clone_size: many; cdr3_aa: CASREVHGDYGYTF; cdr3_nt: TGTGCCAGCCGCGAGGTACACGGCGACTATGGCTACACCTTC
j_call: TRBJ2-2; v_call: TRBV11-3; d_call: .; clone_size: .; cdr3_aa: CASRQGGTSGELFF; cdr3_nt: TGTGCCAGCAGGCAGGGTGGCACTTCCGGGGAGCTGTTTTTT
j_call: TRBJ2-7; v_call: TRBV14; d_call: TRBD2; clone_size: .; cdr3_aa: CASSQRAGVYEQYF; cdr3_nt: TGTGCCAGCAGCCAAAGGGCGGGAGTCTACGAGCAGTACTTC
j_call: TRBJ1-2; v_call: TRBV18; d_call: TRBD1; clone_size: .; cdr3_aa: CASSRDSPDYGYTF; cdr3_nt: TGTGCCAGCTCACGGGACAGTCCGGACTATGGCTACACCTTC
j_call: TRBJ1-5; v_call: TRBV19; d_call: .; clone_size: few; cdr3_aa: CASIPADGNQPQHF; cdr3_nt: TGTGCCAGTATCCCGGCAGACGGGAATCAGCCCCAGCATTTT